This T cell receptor beta chain was found in a study of blood T cell repertoires in COVID-19. Study context: The United States, Italy and Spain supplied acute and convalescent COVID-19 samples. The analysed material was cDNA or gDNA that came from T cells, B-cell-depleted T cells, or PBMCs.

Germline assignment: CDR1 SGDLS and CDR2 YYNGEE. The CDR3 extends over 18 amino acids. The trim removed 4 bases at V and 0 bases at J, leaving 13 bases unmatched. Under the authors' procedure: Amplifying reference gene primers gave estimates of nucleated cell counts. TCRdb keeps only in-frame clones here, not all; method: immunoSEQ multiplex PCR. From that table come the V and J calls and clone size; the DNA was used to work out D and trimming. The sample consists of fewer than 400,000 clones, 92% of them appearing once. What was sequenced was PBMCs or T cells enriched from blood (not recorded which). The V and J genes are TRBV9 and TRBJ2-1; 7 bases are a match to TRBD1. This clonotype was obtained from a woman in her twenties or thirties who had recovered from COVID-19. The CDR3 region is CASSPSMLTGSSYNEQFF. In nucleotides, the CDR3 is TGTGCCAGCAGCCCGTCGATGTTGACAGGGAGCTCCTACAATGAGCAGTTCTTC.